Following are 13 T cell receptor beta chains from one sample sequenced in a study of blood T cells in healthy people across ages. With a J-beta primer mix and a sample-barcoded 5' primer, a second PCR ran 7 to 11 cycles. Using its own MiXCR run on the 5' RACE reads, TCRdb lists one record per CDR3 protein. The data contain 800,000 to 1,300,000 distinct CDR3 sequences, less than 25% of them singletons. The data also belong to a second study, concerning T cells of mothers and their children.

The sample was blood. The receptors derive from a girl aged 2 to 9 in good health.

The CDR3 nucleotides read TGTGCCAGCAGTTCAGGATTTGGAAACACCATATATTTT. It yields the protein CASSSGFGNTIYF. V usage is TRBV27 and J usage is TRBJ1-3; D unclear. Trimming stripped 4 bases from V and 3 bases from J, with 7 bases between. Germline CDR1 and CDR2: MNHEY and SMNVEV (reference sequence). CDR3 size: 13 residues.

This clonotype turned up a few times. The rearrangement uses TRBV6-2 or TRBV6-3 and TRBJ2-7, with TRBD1 as a possible D gene (6 bases). CDR3 length: 13 amino acids. Trimming removed 6 bases at V and 4 bases at J, with 13 bases between. Germline V gene sequence: CDR1 MNHEY, CDR2 SVGEGT. CDR3 region: CASRPQGLYEQYF. The CDR3 DNA reads as TGTGCCAGCAGACCCCAGGGGCTGTACGAGCAGTACTTC.

This clonotype was counted only a few times. J is TRBJ2-1 and V is TRBV12-3 or TRBV12-4, with D possibly being TRBD1 (5 bases). V was pared by 6 bases and J by 0 bases, with 12 bases between. The length of the CDR3 is 15 residues. The CDR3: CASRLTGASYNEQFF. The DNA for the CDR3 is TGTGCCAGCAGATTAACAGGTGCCTCCTACAATGAGCAGTTCTTC.

This clonotype was detected only a few times. The gene calls are TRBV7-9 and TRBJ2-5; D uncertain. The germline V and J ends were trimmed by 2 bases and 3 bases, with 10 bases remaining between them. This CDR3 has 14 residues. Germline V lookup: CDR1 SEHNR, CDR2 FQNEAQ (reference sequence). The DNA for the CDR3 is TGTGCCAGCAGCTTATTTGGGATAGAAGAGACCCAGTACTTC. This encodes CASSLFGIEETQYF.

This clonotype was counted between two and nine times. The gene calls are TRBV4-2 and TRBJ2-7; D is possibly TRBD1 (7 bases). V was cut by 6 bases and J by 0 bases, with 15 bases left in between. Germline V CDR1 and CDR2: LGHNA, YNFKEQ. The CDR3 totals 15 residues. Written as DNA, the CDR3 is TGTGCCAGCAGTCCGACAGGGAGGCTCTCCTACGAGCAGTACTTC. Translation gives CASSPTGRLSYEQYF.

The chain employs TRBV29-1 and TRBJ2-7; unclear D gene. Looked up from germline, CDR1 is SQVTM and CDR2 is ANQGSEA. V shed 6 bases and J shed 0 bases, with 12 bases lying between them. This CDR3 is built from 13 residues. CDR3 residues: CSVKGVSSYEQYF. In DNA form, the CDR3 reads TGCAGCGTAAAAGGTGTAAGCTCCTACGAGCAGTACTTC.

This clonotype came up a few times. V and J are TRBV5-4 and TRBJ1-1; a possible D gene is TRBD1 (6 bases). V lost 6 bases, J lost 4 bases, and 16 bases lay in between. CDR3 length equals 14 residues. Germline CDR1 reads SGHNT; CDR2 reads YYREEE (reference sequence). CDR3 DNA: TGTGCCAGCACTTTCGGGGGCAAGTTCACTGAAGCTTTCTTT. It yields the protein CASTFGGKFTEAFF.

This sequence joins TRBV28 and TRBJ2-1, with TRBD2 matching 7 bases. V was pared by 3 bases and J by 2 bases, with 4 bases of the junction left unmatched. The CDR3 runs to 15 residues. Germline V gene lookup returns CDR1 MDHEN and CDR2 SYDVKM. CDR3 amino acids: CASSFMGGTYNEQFF. CDR3 DNA: TGTGCCAGCAGTTTTATGGGGGGGACCTACAATGAGCAGTTCTTC.

Here the CDR3 DNA reads TGTGCCAGCAGCTTAAACGGGGGGCCTGGAGAAAAACTGTTTTTT. Protein product: CASSLNGGPGEKLFF. The rearrangement links TRBV7-3 to TRBJ1-4; tentatively, D is TRBD1 (6 bases). The CDR3 contains 15 residues. Germline loops: CDR1 SGHTA, CDR2 FQGTGA. With 1 base removed from V and 8 bases from J, the gap between germline ends came to 14 bases. The entire variable domain, with the rest obtained from reference TRBV7-3 and TRBJ1-4, is as follows: GAGVSQTPSNKVTEKGKYVELRCDPISGHTALYWYRQSLGQGPEFLIYFQGTGAADDSGLPNDRFFAVRPEGSVSTLKIQRTERGDSAVYLCASSLNGGPGEKLFFGSGTQLSVL.

A few counts support this clonotype. This rearrangement joins TRBV6-1 to TRBJ2-5; D gene ambiguous. Gene TRBJ2-7 matches the end of the DNA better, so the J call may be wrong. Germline CDR1 MNHNS, CDR2 SASEGT. CDR3 size: 14 residues. The CDR3 bases are TGTGCCAGCAGTCTCCTAATATCCCGGAACGAGCAGTACTTC. The encoded protein is CASSLLISRNEQYF.

This clonotype was observed a handful of times. The genes are TRBV7-9 and TRBJ1-1; TRBD1 matches at 7 bases. Germline CDR1 SEHNR, CDR2 FQNEAQ (reference sequence). J lost 6 bases, V lost 5 bases, and 15 bases had no gene match. The CDR3 totals 16 residues. The CDR3 coding sequence is TGTGCCAGCAGCCCACGTTTCGAGACAGGGAGATCTGAAGCTTTCTTT. Amino acid sequence: CASSPRFETGRSEAFF.

The rearrangement joins TRBV5-1 to TRBJ1-1; D ambiguous. V lost 4 bases and J 3 bases, leaving 10 bases between the germline ends. The CDR3 is 13 amino acids. Germline V lookup: CDR1 SGHRS, CDR2 YFSETQ. The CDR3 DNA sequence: TGCGCCAGCAGCGCCGGACTGCACACTGAAGCTTTCTTT. It yields the protein CASSAGLHTEAFF.

This clonotype was observed a handful of times. This chain uses TRBV2 with TRBJ2-5, with D hard to call. The assigned J gene may be wrong: the sequence end matches TRBJ2-7 better. From germline, CDR1 is SNHLY and CDR2 FYNNEI. The CDR3 extends over 13 amino acids. The CDR3 is CASSEGLSYEQYF. The CDR3, as DNA: TGTGCCAGCAGTGAAGGGCTTTCGTACGAGCAGTACTTC.